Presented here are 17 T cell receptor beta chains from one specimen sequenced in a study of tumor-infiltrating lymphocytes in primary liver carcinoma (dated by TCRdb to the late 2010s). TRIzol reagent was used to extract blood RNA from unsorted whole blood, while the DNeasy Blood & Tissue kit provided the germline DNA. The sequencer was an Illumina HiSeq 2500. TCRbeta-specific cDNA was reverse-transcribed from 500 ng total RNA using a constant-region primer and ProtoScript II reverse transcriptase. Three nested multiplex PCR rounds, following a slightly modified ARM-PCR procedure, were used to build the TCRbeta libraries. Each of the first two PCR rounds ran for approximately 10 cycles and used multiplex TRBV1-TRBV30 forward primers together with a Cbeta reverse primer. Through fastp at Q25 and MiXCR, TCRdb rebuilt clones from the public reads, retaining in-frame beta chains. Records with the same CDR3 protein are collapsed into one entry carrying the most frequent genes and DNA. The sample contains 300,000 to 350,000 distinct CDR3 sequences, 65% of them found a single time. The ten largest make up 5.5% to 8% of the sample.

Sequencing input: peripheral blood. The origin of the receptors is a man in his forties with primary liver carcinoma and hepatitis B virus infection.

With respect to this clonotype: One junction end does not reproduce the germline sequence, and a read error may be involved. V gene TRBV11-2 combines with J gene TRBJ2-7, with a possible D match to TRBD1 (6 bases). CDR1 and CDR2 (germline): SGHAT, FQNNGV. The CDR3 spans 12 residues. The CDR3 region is CASRDTGNDQYF. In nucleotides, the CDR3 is TGTGCCAGCAGAGATACAGGGAACGACCAGTACTTC.

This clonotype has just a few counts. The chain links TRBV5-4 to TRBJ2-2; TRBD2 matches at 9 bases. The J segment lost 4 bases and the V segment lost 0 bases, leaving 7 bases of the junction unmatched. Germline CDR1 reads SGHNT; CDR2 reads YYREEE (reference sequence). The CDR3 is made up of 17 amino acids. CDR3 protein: CASSLEGSGSITGELFF. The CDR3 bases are TGTGCCAGCAGCTTGGAAGGTAGCGGGAGTATCACCGGGGAGCTGTTTTTT.

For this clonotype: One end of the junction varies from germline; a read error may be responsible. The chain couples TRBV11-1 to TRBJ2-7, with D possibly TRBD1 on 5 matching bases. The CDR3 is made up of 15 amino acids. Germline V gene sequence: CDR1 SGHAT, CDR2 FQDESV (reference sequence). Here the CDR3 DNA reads TGTGCCAGTAGCTTACGACAGACAGACCTGGACGAGCAGTACTTC. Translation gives CASSLRQTDLDEQYF.

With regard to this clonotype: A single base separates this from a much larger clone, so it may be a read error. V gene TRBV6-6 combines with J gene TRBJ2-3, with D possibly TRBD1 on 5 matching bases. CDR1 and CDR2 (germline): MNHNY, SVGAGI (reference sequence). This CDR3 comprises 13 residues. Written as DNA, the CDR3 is TGTGCCATCAGTTACCTGACAGCAGATACGCAGTATTTT. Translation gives CAISYLTADTQYF.

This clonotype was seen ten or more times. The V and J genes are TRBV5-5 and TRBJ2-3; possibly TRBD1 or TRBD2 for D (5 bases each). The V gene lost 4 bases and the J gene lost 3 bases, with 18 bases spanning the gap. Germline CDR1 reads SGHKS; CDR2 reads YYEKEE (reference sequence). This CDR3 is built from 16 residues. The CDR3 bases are TGTGCCAGCAGCCTGGCCCGGACGGGGCGAACAGATACGCAGTATTTT. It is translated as CASSLARTGRTDTQYF.

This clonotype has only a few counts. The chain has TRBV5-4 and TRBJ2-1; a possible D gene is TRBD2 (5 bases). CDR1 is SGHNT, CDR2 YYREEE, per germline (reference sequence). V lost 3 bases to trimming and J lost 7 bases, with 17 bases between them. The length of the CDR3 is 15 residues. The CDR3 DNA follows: TGTGCCAGCAGCTCAGTCCAGATGGGCGGGAATGAGCAGTTCTTC. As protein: CASSSVQMGGNEQFF. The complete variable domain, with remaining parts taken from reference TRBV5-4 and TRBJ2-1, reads ETGVTQSPTHLIKTRGQQVTLRCSSQSGHNTVSWYQQALGQGPQFIFQYYREEENGRGNFPPRFSGLQFPNYSSELNVNALELDDSALYLCASSSVQMGGNEQFFGPGTRLTVL.

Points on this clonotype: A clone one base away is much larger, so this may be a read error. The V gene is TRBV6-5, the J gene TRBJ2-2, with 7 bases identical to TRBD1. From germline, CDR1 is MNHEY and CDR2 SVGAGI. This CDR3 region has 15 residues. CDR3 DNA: TGTGCCAGCAGTTCTCCGACAGGGATGGCCGGGGAGCTGCTTTTT. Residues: CASSSPTGMAGELLF.

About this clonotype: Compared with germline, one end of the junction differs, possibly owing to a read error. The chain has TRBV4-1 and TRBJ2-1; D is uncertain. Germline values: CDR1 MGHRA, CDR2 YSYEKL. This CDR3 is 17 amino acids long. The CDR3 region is CASRQQTAVHSYNEQFF. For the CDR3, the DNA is TGCGCCAGCAGACAACAAACGGCAGTACATTCCTACAATGAACAGTTCTTC.

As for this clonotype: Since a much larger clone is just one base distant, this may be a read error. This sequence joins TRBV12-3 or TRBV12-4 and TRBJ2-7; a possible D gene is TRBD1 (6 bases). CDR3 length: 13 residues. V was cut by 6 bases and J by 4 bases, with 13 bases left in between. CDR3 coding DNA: TGTGCCAGCAGCGGACAGTGTGGGTACGAGCAGTACTTC. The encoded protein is CASSGQCGYEQYF.

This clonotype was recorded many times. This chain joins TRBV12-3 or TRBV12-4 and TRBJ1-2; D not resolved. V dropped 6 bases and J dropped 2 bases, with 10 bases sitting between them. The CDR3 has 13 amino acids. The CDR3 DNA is TGTGCCAGCAGCCCTCAGCGAAACTATGGCTACACCTTC. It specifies CASSPQRNYGYTF.

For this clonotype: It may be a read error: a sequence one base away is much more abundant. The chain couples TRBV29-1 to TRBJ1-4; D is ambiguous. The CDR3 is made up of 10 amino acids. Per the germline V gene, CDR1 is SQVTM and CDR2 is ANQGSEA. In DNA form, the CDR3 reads TGCAGCGGTTACTATGAAGAACTGTTTTTT. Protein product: CSGYYEELFF.

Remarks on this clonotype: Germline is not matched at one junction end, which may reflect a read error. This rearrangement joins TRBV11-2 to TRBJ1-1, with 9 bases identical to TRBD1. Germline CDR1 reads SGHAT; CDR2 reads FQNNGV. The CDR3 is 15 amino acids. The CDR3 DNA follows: TGTGCAAGCAGCGGGACAGGGTCCATGAACACTGAACCTTTCTTT. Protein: CASSGTGSMNTEPFF. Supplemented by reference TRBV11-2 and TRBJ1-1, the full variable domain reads EAGVAQSPRYKIIEKRQSVAFWCNPISGHATLYWYQQILGQGPKLLIQFQNNGVVDDSQLPKDRFSAERLKGVDSTLKIQPAKLEDSAVYLCASSGTGSMNTEPFFGQGTRLTVV.

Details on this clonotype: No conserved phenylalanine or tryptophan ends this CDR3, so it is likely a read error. The CDR3 DNA reads TGTGCCAGCACAGCGGGGAACACTGAAGCTTTCTCT. This translates into CASTAGNTEAFS. This chain uses TRBV6-6 with TRBJ1-1; D is unresolved. V gave up 7 bases and J gave up 1 base, with 7 bases separating them. Germline assignment: CDR1 MNHNY and CDR2 SVGAGI (reference sequence). The CDR3 covers 12 residues.

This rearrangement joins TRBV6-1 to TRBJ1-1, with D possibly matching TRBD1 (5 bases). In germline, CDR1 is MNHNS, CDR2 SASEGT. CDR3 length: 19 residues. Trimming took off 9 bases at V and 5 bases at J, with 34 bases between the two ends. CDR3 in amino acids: CARGEAISPWQGAGTEAFF. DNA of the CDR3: TGTGCCAGAGGTGAAGCCATTTCCCCTTGGCAGGGTGCGGGGACTGAAGCTTTCTTT.

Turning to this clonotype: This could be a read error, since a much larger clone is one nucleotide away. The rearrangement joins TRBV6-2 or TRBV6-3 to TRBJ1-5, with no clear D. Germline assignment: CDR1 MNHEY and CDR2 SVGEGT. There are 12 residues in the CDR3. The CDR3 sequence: CASRDTNQPKHF. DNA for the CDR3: TGTGCCAGCAGAGACACAAATCAGCCCAAGCATTTT.

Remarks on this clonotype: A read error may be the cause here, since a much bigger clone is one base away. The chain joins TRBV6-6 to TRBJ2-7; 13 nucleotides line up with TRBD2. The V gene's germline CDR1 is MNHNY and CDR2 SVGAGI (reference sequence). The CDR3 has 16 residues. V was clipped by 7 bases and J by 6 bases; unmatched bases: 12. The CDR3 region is CASNLGLAGTGVEQYF. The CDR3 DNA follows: TGTGCCAGCAACCTGGGACTAGCGGGGACCGGGGTCGAGCAGTACTTC.

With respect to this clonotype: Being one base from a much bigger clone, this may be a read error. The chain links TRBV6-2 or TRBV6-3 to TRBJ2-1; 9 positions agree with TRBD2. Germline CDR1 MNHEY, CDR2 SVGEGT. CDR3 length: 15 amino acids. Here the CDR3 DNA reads TGTGCCAACAGTTACGGTCTAGCGGGACTCAATGAGCAGTTCTTC. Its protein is CANSYGLAGLNEQFF.